The 5 T cell receptor beta chains below all came from one sample that was sequenced in a study of control samples from healthy donors and cancer patients. The assay was immunoSEQ multiplex PCR, and TCRdb's table has in-frame clones only and misses some. The sample has over 100,000 clones; about nine tenths are singletons. Sequenced input: blood. The receptors shown here come from a man in his forties in good health.

V usage is TRBV6-5 and J usage is TRBJ2-5; D not certain. V lost 9 bases and J lost 5, with 19 bases in between. The CDR3 is made up of 14 amino acids. Germline V gene lookup returns CDR1 MNHEY and CDR2 SVGAGI. CDR3 DNA: TGTGCCAGTTTGGACCGTCGAATCTATGAGACCCAGTACTTC. It specifies CASLDRRIYETQYF.

Here the CDR3 reads CATRVVGSCRTIYF. The CDR3, as DNA: TGTGCCACCAGAGTAGTGGGGTCTTGCCGTACCATATATTTT. The genes are TRBV24-1 and TRBJ1-3; D gene ambiguous. The V gene lost 7 bases and the J gene lost 10 bases, with 19 bases spanning the gap. The CDR3 is 14 residues long. Germline CDR1 reads KGHDR; CDR2 reads SFDVKD.

The V gene is TRBV19, the J gene TRBJ1-3, with D perhaps matching TRBD1 (6 bases). The CDR3 is made up of 18 amino acids. Germline values: CDR1 LNHDA, CDR2 SQIVND (reference sequence). V was shortened by 3 bases and J by 0 bases, with 18 bases between the two germline ends. This CDR3 reads CASSIALLDSRSGNTIYF. The CDR3, as DNA: TGTGCCAGTAGTATTGCCCTCCTGGACAGCCGCTCTGGAAACACCATATATTTT. Filled out from reference TRBV19 and TRBJ1-3, the complete variable domain reads DGGITQSPKYLFRKEGQNVTLSCEQNLNHDAMYWYRQDPGQGLRLIYYSQIVNDFQKGDIAEGYSVSREKKESFPLTVTSAQKNPTAFYLCASSIALLDSRSGNTIYFGEGSWLTVV.

The sample holds one count of this clone. This sequence joins TRBV9 and TRBJ2-5; no clear D. This CDR3 has 13 amino acids. Per germline, CDR1 SGDLS and CDR2 YYNGEE. V was pared by 0 bases and J by 5 bases, with 8 bases between. The CDR3 is CASSVDARETQYF. The CDR3 nucleotides are TGTGCCAGCAGCGTAGACGCCCGGGAGACCCAGTACTTC.

The rearrangement uses TRBV9 and TRBJ1-2, with a tentative D call TRBD1 (5 bases). The CDR3 consists of 18 residues. Germline V gene data show CDR1 as SGDLS and CDR2 as YYNGEE. Trimming pared 2 bases from V and 0 bases from J, leaving 20 bases between. The CDR3 nucleotides read TGTGCCAGCAGCGTCTCTTCCGGACACGCACCCACTAACTATGGCTACACCTTC. Residues: CASSVSSGHAPTNYGYTF.